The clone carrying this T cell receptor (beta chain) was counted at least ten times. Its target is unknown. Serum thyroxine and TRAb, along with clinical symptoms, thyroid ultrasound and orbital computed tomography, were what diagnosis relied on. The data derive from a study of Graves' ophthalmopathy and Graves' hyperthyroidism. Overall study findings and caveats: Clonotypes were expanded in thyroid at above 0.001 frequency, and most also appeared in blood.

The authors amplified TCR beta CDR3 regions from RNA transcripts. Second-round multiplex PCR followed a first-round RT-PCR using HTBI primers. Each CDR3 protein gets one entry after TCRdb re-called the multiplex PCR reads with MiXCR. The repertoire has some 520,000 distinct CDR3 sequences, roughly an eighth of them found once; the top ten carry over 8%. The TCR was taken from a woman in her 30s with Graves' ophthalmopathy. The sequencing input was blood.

The CDR3 spells CASRTIRVAEAFF. The CDR3 nucleotides read TGTGCCAGCAGGACAATCAGGGTGGCTGAAGCTTTCTTT. The J gene is TRBJ1-1, the V gene TRBV6-1, with D perhaps matching TRBD1 (5 bases). The CDR3 covers 13 residues. CDR1 and CDR2 (germline): MNHNS, SASEGT. The V gene lost 6 bases and the J gene lost 6 bases, with 14 bases spanning the gap.